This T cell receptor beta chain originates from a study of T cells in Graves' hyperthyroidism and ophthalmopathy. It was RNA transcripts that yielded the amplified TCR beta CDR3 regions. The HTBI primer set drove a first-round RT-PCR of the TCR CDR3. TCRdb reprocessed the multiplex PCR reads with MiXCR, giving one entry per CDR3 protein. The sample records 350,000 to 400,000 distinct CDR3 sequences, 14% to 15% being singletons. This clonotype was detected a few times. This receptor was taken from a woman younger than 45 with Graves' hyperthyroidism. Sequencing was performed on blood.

CDR3 region: CASTKQVQETQYF. DNA for the CDR3: TGTGCCAGCACCAAACAGGTCCAAGAGACCCAGTACTTC. The V call is TRBV6-1, the J call TRBJ2-5; tentatively, D is TRBD1 (5 bases). This CDR3 is built from 13 residues. Germline assignment: CDR1 MNHNS and CDR2 SASEGT. The V end was cut by 7 bases, the J end by 1 base, with 10 bases between.